The rows below give T cell receptor beta chains drawn from one sample of a study of shared clonotypes between healthy human individuals. TCRdb's table, derived via immunoSEQ multiplex PCR, lists solely in-frame clones and lacks some. The sample carries approximately 510,000 clones, more than 65% recorded once. What was sequenced was PBMCs. The source of these receptors is a woman aged 35 to 49 in good health. Some clones in this sample may be carry-over from other donors' samples. The CDR3 runs from the conserved cysteine through the conserved F or W. The D gene is left open where the match is weak. Clone size is not always given. Where it is, it says once, few, many or a class for expanded clones.

TRBV4-1	TRBJ1-2	NA	NA	CASSQEAGLYGYTF	TGCGCCAGCAGCCAAGAAGCAGGCCTGTATGGCTACACCTTC
TRBV11-3	TRBJ2-1	NA	NA	CASSLDLAGYNEQFF	TGTGCCAGCAGCTTAGATCTCGCAGGCTACAATGAGCAGTTCTTC
TRBV10-3	TRBJ2-5	few	TRBD2	CAISPGLGGETQYF	TGTGCCATCAGCCCGGGACTAGGGGGGGAGACCCAGTACTTC
TRBV7-8	TRBJ2-7	NA	TRBD1	CASSPRGQGLYEQYF	TGTGCCAGCAGCCCTCGAGGACAGGGCCTCTACGAGCAGTACTTC
TRBV9	TRBJ1-4	NA	TRBD1	CASNRQGANEKLFF	TGTGCCAGCAACAGACAGGGTGCTAATGAAAAACTGTTTTTT
TRBV28	TRBJ2-2	NA	NA	CASRPGQNTGELFF	TGTGCCAGCAGACCGGGACAGAACACCGGGGAGCTGTTTTTT
TRBV4-3	TRBJ1-6	NA	NA	CASSQDERDNSPLHF	TGCGCCAGCAGCCAAGACGAAAGGGATAATTCACCCCTCCACTTT
TRBV15	TRBJ1-2	NA	TRBD1	CATSRDRGDGYTF	TGTGCCACCAGCAGGGACAGGGGCGATGGCTACACCTTC
TRBV7-7	TRBJ2-1	NA	NA	CASSLGGDPAGEQFF	TGTGCCAGCAGCTTAGGGGGGGATCCGGCTGGTGAGCAGTTCTTC
TRBV27	TRBJ2-7	NA	NA	CASSTPGGLEQYF	TGTGCCAGCAGTACCCCGGGCGGGCTCGAGCAGTACTTC
TRBV7-3	TRBJ2-1	NA	TRBD2	CASSDSGRSYNEQFF	TGTGCCAGCAGTGATAGCGGGAGATCCTACAATGAGCAGTTCTTC
TRBV6-5	TRBJ2-5	many	TRBD1	CASRETVGQQETQYF	TGTGCCAGCAGAGAGACCGTGGGACAGCAAGAGACCCAGTACTTC
TRBV10-2	TRBJ1-2	NA	TRBD1	CASSARHGTGRFYGYTF	TGCGCCAGCAGTGCCCGCCACGGGACAGGAAGGTTCTATGGCTACACCTTC
TRBV19	TRBJ1-5	NA	NA	CASAGGAGQPQHF	TGTGCCAGCGCCGGGGGGGCAGGTCAGCCCCAGCATTTT
TRBV11-2	TRBJ2-7	few	TRBD2	CASTAAGGPRGVYF	TGTGCCAGCACCGCAGCGGGAGGGCCGAGGGGTGTGTACTTC
TRBV4-2	TRBJ1-5	NA	NA	CASSQASGGQPQHF	TGTGCCAGCAGCCAAGCCTCCGGCGGGCAGCCCCAGCATTTT
TRBV2	TRBJ2-5	NA	TRBD1	CASSQGDSVETQYF	TGTGCCAGCAGTCAGGGGGATAGCGTGGAGACCCAGTACTTC
TRBV5-6	TRBJ1-3	NA	NA	CASSWGTRASGNTIYF	TGTGCCAGCAGCTGGGGGACAAGGGCCTCTGGAAACACCATATATTTT
TRBV5-1	TRBJ2-1	NA	TRBD2	CASERGGGSYNEQFF	TGCGCCAGCGAAAGGGGCGGGGGCTCCTACAATGAGCAGTTCTTC
TRBV4-1	TRBJ1-2	once	NA	CASSQETRGLARGYTF	TGCGCCAGCAGCCAAGAAACCCGGGGACTCGCAAGGGGCTACACCTTC
TRBV7-9	TRBJ2-7	NA	TRBD1	CASSQQGGTYEQYF	TGTGCCAGCAGCCAACAGGGGGGTACCTACGAGCAGTACTTC
TRBV6-5	TRBJ2-7	NA	TRBD2	CASSYSRLAGSYEQYF	TGTGCCAGCAGTTACTCGAGGCTAGCGGGGTCCTACGAGCAGTACTTC
TRBV6-1	TRBJ1-1	NA	NA	CASSEALLRGAEQAFF	TGTGCCAGCAGTGAAGCCCTTCTCAGGGGAGCGGAACAAGCTTTCTTT
TRBV5-1	TRBJ1-2	NA	NA	CASSLAGLGGYTF	TGCGCCAGCAGCTTGGCGGGGTTGGGTGGCTACACCTTC
TRBV4-3	TRBJ1-4	NA	TRBD1	CASSQIPGQGKNEKLFF	TGCGCCAGCAGCCAAATCCCGGGACAGGGGAAAAATGAAAAACTGTTTTTT